This T cell receptor (beta chain) was recovered during a study of cytomegalovirus exposure and HLA in healthy donors. For the study at large: Assignment to the Caucasian-associated ancestry cluster applied to more than 75% of the 350 to 500 genotyped donors.

13 Jbeta primers and 60 Vbeta primers were used for the PCR. Some clones are missing from TCRdb's copy, which holds only in-frame ones; the method was immunoSEQ multiplex PCR. The sample shows approximately 64,000 clones, 60% to 85% of them seen only once. J was trimmed by 7 bases and V by 2 bases; bases with no gene match: 2. CDR1 SGHRS and CDR2 YFSETQ come from the germline V gene. This CDR3 has 12 amino acids. This receptor was obtained from a male donor in good health and CMV-seropositive. Sequencing was performed on PBMCs. This chain links TRBV5-1 with TRBJ1-1; 7 positions match TRBD1. The chain's CDR3 is CASSLTGDEAFF. CDR3 DNA: TGCGCCAGCAGCTTAACAGGGGATGAAGCTTTCTTT.